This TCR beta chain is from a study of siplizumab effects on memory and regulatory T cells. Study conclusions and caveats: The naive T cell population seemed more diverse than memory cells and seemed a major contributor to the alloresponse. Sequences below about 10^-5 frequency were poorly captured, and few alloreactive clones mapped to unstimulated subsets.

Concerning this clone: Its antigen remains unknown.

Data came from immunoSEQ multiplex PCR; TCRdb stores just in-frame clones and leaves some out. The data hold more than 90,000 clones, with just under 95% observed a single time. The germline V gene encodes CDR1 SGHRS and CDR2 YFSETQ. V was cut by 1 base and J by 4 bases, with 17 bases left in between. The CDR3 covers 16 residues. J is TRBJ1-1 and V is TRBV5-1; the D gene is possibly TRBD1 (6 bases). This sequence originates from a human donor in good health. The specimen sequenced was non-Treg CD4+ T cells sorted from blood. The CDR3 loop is CASSLFVGGQVTEAFF. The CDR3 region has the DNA TGCGCCAGCAGCTTGTTCGTTGGGGGGCAGGTCACTGAAGCTTTCTTT.